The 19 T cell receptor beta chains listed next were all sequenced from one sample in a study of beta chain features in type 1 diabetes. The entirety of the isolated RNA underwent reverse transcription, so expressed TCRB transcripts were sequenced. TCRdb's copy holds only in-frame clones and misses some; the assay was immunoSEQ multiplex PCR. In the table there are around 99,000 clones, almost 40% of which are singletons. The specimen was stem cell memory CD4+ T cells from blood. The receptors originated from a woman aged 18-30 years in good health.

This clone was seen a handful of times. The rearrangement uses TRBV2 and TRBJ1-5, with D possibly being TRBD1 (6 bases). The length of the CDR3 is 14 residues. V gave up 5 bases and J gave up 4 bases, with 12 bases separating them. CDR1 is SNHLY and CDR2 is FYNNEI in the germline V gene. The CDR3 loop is CASSSFTGNQPQHF. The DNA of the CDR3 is TGTGCCAGCAGTTCCTTTACAGGGAATCAGCCCCAGCATTTT.

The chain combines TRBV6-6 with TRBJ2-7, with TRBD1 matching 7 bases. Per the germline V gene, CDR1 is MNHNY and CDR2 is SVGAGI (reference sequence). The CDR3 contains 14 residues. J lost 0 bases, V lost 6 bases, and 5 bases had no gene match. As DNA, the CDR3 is TGTGCCAGCAGCAGACAGGGAATCTCCTACGAGCAGTACTTC. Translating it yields CASSRQGISYEQYF.

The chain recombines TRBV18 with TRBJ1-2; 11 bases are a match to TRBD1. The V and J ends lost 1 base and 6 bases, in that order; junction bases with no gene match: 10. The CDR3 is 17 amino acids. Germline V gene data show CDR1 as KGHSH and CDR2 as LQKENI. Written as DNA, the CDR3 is TGTGCCAGCTCACCACAACTCGGACAGGGGGCGGGCGATGGCTACACCTTC. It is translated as CASSPQLGQGAGDGYTF.

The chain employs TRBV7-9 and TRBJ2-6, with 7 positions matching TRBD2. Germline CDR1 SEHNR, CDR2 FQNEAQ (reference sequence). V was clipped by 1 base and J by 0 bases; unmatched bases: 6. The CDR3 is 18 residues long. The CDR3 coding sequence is TGTGCCAGCAGCTTAGAGGCGGGGGACTTCTCTGGGGCCAACGTCCTGACTTTC. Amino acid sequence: CASSLEAGDFSGANVLTF.

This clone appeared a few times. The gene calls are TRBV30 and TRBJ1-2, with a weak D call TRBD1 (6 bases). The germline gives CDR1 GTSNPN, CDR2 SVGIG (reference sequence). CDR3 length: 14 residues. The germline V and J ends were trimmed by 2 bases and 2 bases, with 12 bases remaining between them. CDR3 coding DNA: TGTGCCTGGAGTCCGGGACACCGGAACTATGGCTACACCTTC. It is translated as CAWSPGHRNYGYTF.

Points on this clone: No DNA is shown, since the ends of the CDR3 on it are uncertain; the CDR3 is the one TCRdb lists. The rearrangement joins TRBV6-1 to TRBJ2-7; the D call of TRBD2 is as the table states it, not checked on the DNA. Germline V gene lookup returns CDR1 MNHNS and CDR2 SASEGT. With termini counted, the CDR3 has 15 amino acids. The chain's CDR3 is CASSEVGSGSYEQCF.

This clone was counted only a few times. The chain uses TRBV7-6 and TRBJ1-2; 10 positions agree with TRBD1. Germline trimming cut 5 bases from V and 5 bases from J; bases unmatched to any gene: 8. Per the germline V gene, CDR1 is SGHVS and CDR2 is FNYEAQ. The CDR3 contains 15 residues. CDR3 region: CASSPWDRGGYGYTF. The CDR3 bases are TGTGCCAGCAGCCCTTGGGACAGGGGAGGGTATGGCTACACCTTC.

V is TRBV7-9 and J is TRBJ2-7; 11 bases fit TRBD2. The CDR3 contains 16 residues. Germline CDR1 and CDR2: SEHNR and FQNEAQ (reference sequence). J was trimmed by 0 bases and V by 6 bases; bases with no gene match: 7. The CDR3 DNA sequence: TGTGCCAGCAGATCCACTAGCGGGAGCCACTCCTACGAGCAGTACTTC. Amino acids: CASRSTSGSHSYEQYF.

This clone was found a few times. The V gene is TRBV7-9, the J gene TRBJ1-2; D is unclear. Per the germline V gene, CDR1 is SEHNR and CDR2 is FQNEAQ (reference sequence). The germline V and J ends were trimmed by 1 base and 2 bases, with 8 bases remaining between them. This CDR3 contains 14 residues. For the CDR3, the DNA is TGTGCCAGCAGCTTAGAGCCGTGGAACTATGGCTACACCTTC. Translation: CASSLEPWNYGYTF. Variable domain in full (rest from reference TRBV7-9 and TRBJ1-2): DTGVSQNPRHKITKRGQNVTFRCDPISEHNRLYWYRQTLGQGPEFLTYFQNEAQLEKSRLLSDRFSAERPKGSFSTLEIQRTEQGDSAMYLCASSLEPWNYGYTFGSGTRLTVV.

CDR3 DNA sequence: TGTGCCAGCAGCTTAGATCCTACCTTGTCAGATACGCAGTATTTT. Translated, it gives CASSLDPTLSDTQYF. The J gene is TRBJ2-3, the V gene TRBV11-1; the D is unclear. The CDR3 sequence is 15 residues long. Trimming pared 1 base from V and 4 bases from J, leaving 12 bases between. The germline V gene has CDR1 SGHAT and CDR2 FQDESV (reference sequence).

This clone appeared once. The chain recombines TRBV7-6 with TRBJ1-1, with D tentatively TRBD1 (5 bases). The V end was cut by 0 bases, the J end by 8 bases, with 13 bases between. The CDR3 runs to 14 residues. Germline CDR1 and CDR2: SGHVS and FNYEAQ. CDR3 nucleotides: TGTGCCAGCAGCTTAGCGTATGGCGGGGCAGAAGCTTTCTTT. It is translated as CASSLAYGGAEAFF.

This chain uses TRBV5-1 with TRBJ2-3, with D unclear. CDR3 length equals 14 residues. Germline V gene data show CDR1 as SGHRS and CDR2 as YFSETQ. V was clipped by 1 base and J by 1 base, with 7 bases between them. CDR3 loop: CASSLNMGTDTQYF. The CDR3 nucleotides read TGCGCCAGCAGCTTGAACATGGGCACAGATACGCAGTATTTT.

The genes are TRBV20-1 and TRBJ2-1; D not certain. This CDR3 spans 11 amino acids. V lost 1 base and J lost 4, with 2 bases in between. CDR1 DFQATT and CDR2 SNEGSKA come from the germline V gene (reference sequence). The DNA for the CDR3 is TGCAGTGCTAGAGTATACAATGAGCAGTTCTTC. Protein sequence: CSARVYNEQFF.

CDR3 region: CASSVVPGQGANEQFF. The CDR3 DNA follows: TGTGCCAGCAGCGTAGTACCCGGACAGGGGGCCAATGAGCAGTTCTTC. The chain is built from TRBV9 and TRBJ2-1, with TRBD1 matching over 11 bases. The V gene end was trimmed by 0 bases and the J gene end by 6 bases; junction bases not matched to a gene: 5. Germline values: CDR1 SGDLS, CDR2 YYNGEE. The CDR3 is 16 residues long.

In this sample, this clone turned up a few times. CDR3 sequence (DNA): TGTGCCAGTCAGCCAGGGCTTTTTTACGAGCAGTACTTC. Its translation: CASQPGLFYEQYF. The V gene is TRBV11-2, the J gene TRBJ2-7, with D possibly TRBD1 on 5 matching bases. The ends were cut back, 9 bases at V and 4 bases at J, with 16 bases in the middle. The CDR3 covers 13 residues. Germline CDR1 and CDR2: SGHAT and FQNNGV.

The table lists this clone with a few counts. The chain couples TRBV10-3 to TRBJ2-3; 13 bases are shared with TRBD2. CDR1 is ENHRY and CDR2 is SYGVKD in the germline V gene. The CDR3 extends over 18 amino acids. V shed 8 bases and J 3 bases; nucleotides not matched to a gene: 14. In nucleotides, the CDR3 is TGTGCCATCCGCCCTGGACTAGCGGGAGTGGCTGTGACAGATACGCAGTATTTT. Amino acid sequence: CAIRPGLAGVAVTDTQYF.

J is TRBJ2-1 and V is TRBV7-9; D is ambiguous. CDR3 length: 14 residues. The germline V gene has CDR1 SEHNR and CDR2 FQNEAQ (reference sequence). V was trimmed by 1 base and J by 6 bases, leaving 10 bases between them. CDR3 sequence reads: CASSLVLGSNEQFF. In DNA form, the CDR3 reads TGTGCCAGCAGCTTAGTATTGGGCTCCAATGAGCAGTTCTTC.

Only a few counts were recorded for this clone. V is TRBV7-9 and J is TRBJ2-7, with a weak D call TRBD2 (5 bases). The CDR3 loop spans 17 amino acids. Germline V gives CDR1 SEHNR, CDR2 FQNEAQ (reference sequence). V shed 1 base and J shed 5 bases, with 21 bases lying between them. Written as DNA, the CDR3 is TGTGCCAGCAGCTTAGGCCCCCTACAGTCTCTGCGGGACGAGCAGTACTTC. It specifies CASSLGPLQSLRDEQYF.

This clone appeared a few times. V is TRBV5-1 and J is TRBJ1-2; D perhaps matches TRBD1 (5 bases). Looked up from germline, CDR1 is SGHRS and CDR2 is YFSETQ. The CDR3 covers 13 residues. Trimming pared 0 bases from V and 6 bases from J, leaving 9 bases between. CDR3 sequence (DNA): TGCGCCAGCAGCTTGGCCGGGGGTCATGGCTACACCTTC. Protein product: CASSLAGGHGYTF.